Below are 21 T cell receptor beta chains sequenced from a single sample in a study of T-cell reconstitution after alpha-beta-depleted transplantation in children. Preparation of the TCRbeta library used unique molecular identifiers. From the PCR reads, TCRdb called clonotypes with MiXCR, one entry per CDR3 protein. The table has 400,000 to 500,000 distinct CDR3 sequences, roughly a tenth seen once. The sequences come from PBMCs from the stem cell graft donor, collected from the stem cell graft. These receptors were taken from a human donor who donated a stem cell graft to a child with acute myeloid leukemia.

The chain links TRBV12-3 or TRBV12-4 to TRBJ2-7; 7 bases fit TRBD1. The ends lost 5 bases at V and 1 base at J; junction bases unmatched: 8. This CDR3 has 15 amino acids. CDR3 residues: CASSPRGSGSYEQYF. The CDR3 DNA sequence: TGTGCCAGCAGTCCCAGGGGGTCGGGGTCCTACGAGCAGTACTTC.

This clonotype appeared many times. The chain has TRBV5-1 and TRBJ2-3; unclear D gene. Germline CDR1 and CDR2: SGHRS and YFSETQ. Trimming took off 1 base at V and 0 bases at J, with 15 bases between the two ends. This CDR3 has 17 amino acids. In DNA, the CDR3 is TGCGCCAGCAGCTTGTCCCCAGGTCAGGCCAGCACAGATACGCAGTATTTT. Protein: CASSLSPGQASTDTQYF.

In its sample, this clonotype was seen a few times. This chain links TRBV3-1 with TRBJ2-3; D unresolved. CDR3 length equals 15 residues. The germline V gene encodes CDR1 LGHDT and CDR2 YNNKEL (reference sequence). V was cut by 1 base and J by 1 base, with 9 bases left in between. The chain's CDR3 is CASSQVTLGTDTQYF. Written as DNA, the CDR3 is TGTGCCAGCAGCCAAGTTACCCTCGGCACAGATACGCAGTATTTT.

This clonotype has a count of ten or more. The V and J genes are TRBV20-1 and TRBJ1-4, with a weak D call TRBD1 (6 bases). CDR3 size: 13 residues. Germline CDR1 DFQATT, CDR2 SNEGSKA (reference sequence). The germline V and J ends were trimmed by 6 bases and 8 bases, with 16 bases remaining between them. The CDR3: CSAMAEGGEKLFF. The CDR3 coding sequence is TGCAGTGCCATGGCGGAGGGGGGCGAAAAACTGTTTTTT.

The CDR3 protein is CASSSQANQETQYF. CDR3 coding DNA: TGCGCCAGCAGCTCTCAGGCAAACCAAGAGACCCAGTACTTC. V gene TRBV5-1 combines with J gene TRBJ2-5; D is ambiguous. The CDR3 loop spans 14 amino acids. The germline CDR1 and CDR2 sequences are SGHRS and YFSETQ. Trimming removed 3 bases at V and 0 bases at J, with 9 bases between.

This sequence joins TRBV7-6 and TRBJ2-7; 7 nucleotides match TRBD1. There are 14 residues in the CDR3. Germline assignment: CDR1 SGHVS and CDR2 FNYEAQ. With 5 bases clipped from V and 3 bases from J, the junction kept 7 bases outside the gene matches. The CDR3 spells CASSPETGIYEQYF. The DNA of the CDR3 is TGTGCCAGCAGCCCAGAGACAGGGATCTACGAGCAGTACTTC.

In this sample, this clonotype turned up a few times. The chain combines TRBV21-1 with TRBJ2-3; whether TRBD1, the table's D call, matches the DNA was not checked. TRBV21-1 is a documented pseudogene. CDR3 length: 14 amino acids. CDR3 in amino acids: CAIPTGAGVDTQYF. The CDR3 region has the DNA TGTGCCATCCCGACAGGGGCTGGTGTGGATACGCAGTATTTT.

At least ten counts were recorded for this clonotype. The genes are TRBV10-3 and TRBJ1-1, with D possibly matching TRBD1 (5 bases). The CDR3 loop spans 11 amino acids. Germline V gives CDR1 ENHRY, CDR2 SYGVKD. Between the trimmed V and J ends, which lost 7 bases and 8 bases, there was a span of 11 bases. CDR3 DNA sequence: TGTGCCATCACTACCGGGGCCGAAGCTTTCTTT. Amino acid sequence: CAITTGAEAFF.

This clonotype was seen a handful of times. The chain links TRBV20-1 to TRBJ2-2; D is possibly TRBD1 or TRBD2 (7 bases each). Germline V gene data show CDR1 as DFQATT and CDR2 as SNEGSKA (reference sequence). Deletions cut 1 base from V and 1 base from J, with 13 bases between. The CDR3 is 16 amino acids. The CDR3 spells CSARAPGGENTGELFF. CDR3 bases: TGCAGTGCTAGAGCCCCAGGGGGGGAGAACACCGGGGAGCTGTTTTTT.

This clonotype has at least ten counts. The V gene is TRBV29-1, the J gene TRBJ1-4; the match to TRBD1 covers 8 bases. Germline values: CDR1 SQVTM, CDR2 ANQGSEA. The CDR3 length is 14 residues. After removal of 4 bases from V and 5 bases from J, the junction contained 6 bases not matched to a gene. CDR3 region: CSVVGTGINEKLFF. Here the CDR3 DNA reads TGCAGCGTTGTTGGGACAGGTATAAATGAAAAACTGTTTTTT.

The chain is built from TRBV6-2 or TRBV6-3 and TRBJ1-1, with D unresolved. Trimming left V 6 bases short and J 3 bases short, with 14 bases between. CDR1 is MNHEY, CDR2 SVGEGT, per germline. The CDR3 runs 14 residues. CDR3: CASSIGSEDTEAFF. The CDR3 bases are TGTGCCAGCAGCATAGGATCGGAAGACACTGAAGCTTTCTTT.

This clonotype occurred many times. The chain has TRBV10-3 and TRBJ1-2; D not resolved. This CDR3 is 12 amino acids long. Germline V gives CDR1 ENHRY, CDR2 SYGVKD. Trimming stripped 10 bases from V and 3 bases from J, with 12 bases between. The CDR3: CASTDGYYGYTF. In nucleotides, the CDR3 is TGTGCCAGCACTGACGGGTACTATGGCTACACCTTC.

J is TRBJ1-1 and V is TRBV5-6; 9 bases agree with TRBD1. The germline CDR1 and CDR2 sequences are SGHDT and YYEEEE. This CDR3 is built from 15 residues. V lost 1 base, J lost 4 bases, and 5 bases stayed unmatched. This CDR3 reads CASSLLGQGSTEAFF. CDR3 in DNA: TGTGCCAGCAGCTTGTTGGGACAGGGCAGCACTGAAGCTTTCTTT. Using reference TRBV5-6 and TRBJ1-1 for the parts outside the CDR3, the full variable domain is DAGVTQSPTHLIKTRGQQVTLRCSPKSGHDTVSWYQQALGQGPQFIFQYYEEEERQRGNFPDRFSGHQFPNYSSELNVNALLLGDSALYLCASSLLGQGSTEAFFGQGTRLTVV.

The chain is built from TRBV18 and TRBJ1-2; D gene unclear. Germline loops: CDR1 KGHSH, CDR2 LQKENI. The CDR3 length is 12 residues. With 10 bases removed from V and 1 base from J, the gap between germline ends came to 10 bases. The CDR3 sequence: CATLQDNYGYTF. CDR3 bases: TGTGCCACCTTACAAGATAACTATGGCTACACCTTC.

Only a few counts were recorded for this clonotype. The rearrangement joins TRBV5-5 to TRBJ2-7; 9 nucleotides line up with TRBD1. CDR1 is SGHKS, CDR2 YYEKEE, per germline (reference sequence). V trimming: 4 bases; J trimming: 2 bases; junction bases outside the gene matches: 7. The CDR3 length is 15 residues. The CDR3 DNA reads as TGTGCCAGCAGCGGGGGGACAGGGTTGGCCTACGAGCAGTACGTC. Amino acids: CASSGGTGLAYEQYV.

The chain combines TRBV5-1 with TRBJ2-3, with a weak D call TRBD2 (6 bases). CDR1 is SGHRS and CDR2 is YFSETQ in the germline V gene. The CDR3 has 15 residues. Trimming cost V 0 bases and J 4 bases, with 12 bases left between them. CDR3 sequence (DNA): TGCGCCAGCAGCTTGGGTGAAGCGGGTCCAGATACGCAGTATTTT. Translated, it gives CASSLGEAGPDTQYF.

This clonotype has more than one count but fewer than ten. The rearrangement uses TRBV25-1 and TRBJ2-1, with TRBD1 matching over 9 bases. This CDR3 is built from 14 residues. Losses at the gene ends were 3 bases for V and 7 bases for J; bases not matched to a gene: 4. Per germline, CDR1 MGHDK and CDR2 SYGVNS. The CDR3 DNA reads TGTGCCAGCAGTGAGTACAGGGGGCGGAATGAGCAGTTCTTC. Its protein product is CASSEYRGRNEQFF.

The gene calls are TRBV12-3 or TRBV12-4 and TRBJ2-1, with D possibly being TRBD1 or TRBD2 (6 bases each). V was cut by 6 bases and J by 6 bases, with 21 bases left in between. The CDR3 length is 16 residues. The CDR3 sequence: CASSRQGTLPGNEQFF. The CDR3 DNA reads as TGTGCCAGCAGCCGTCAGGGGACTCTCCCCGGCAATGAGCAGTTCTTC.

This clonotype was seen repeatedly, ten times or more. The chain employs TRBV12-3 or TRBV12-4 and TRBJ2-2; TRBD1 might be the D (5 bases). The V gene lost 6 bases and the J gene lost 2 bases, with 13 bases spanning the gap. The CDR3 loop spans 15 amino acids. CDR3 protein: CASSRDRPNTGELFF. The CDR3 bases are TGTGCCAGCAGCCGAGACAGACCCAACACCGGGGAGCTGTTTTTT.

Only a few counts were recorded for this clonotype. The chain employs TRBV6-1 and TRBJ1-2; 7 nucleotides match TRBD1. This CDR3 has 14 residues. With 6 bases clipped from V and 8 bases from J, the junction kept 12 bases outside the gene matches. The germline gives CDR1 MNHNS, CDR2 SASEGT. The CDR3 coding sequence is TGTGCCAGCAGCACTCCCGCGACAGGGAAAGGCTACACCTTC. This encodes CASSTPATGKGYTF.

This clonotype was counted many times. The chain links TRBV6-2 or TRBV6-3 to TRBJ2-7; no clear D. The CDR3 contains 12 residues. In germline, CDR1 is MNHEY, CDR2 SVGEGT. V lost 7 bases and J lost 7, with 14 bases in between. The CDR3: CASTIDPTEQYF. In DNA, the CDR3 is TGTGCCAGCACCATCGACCCTACGGAGCAGTACTTC.